These T cell receptor beta chains were read from a single sample in a study of T cell responses to AZD1222 COVID-19 vaccine. TCRdb keeps only in-frame clones here, not all; method: immunoSEQ multiplex PCR. The sample contains 95,000 to 100,000 clones, roughly 80% of which appear only once. This specimen was peripheral blood, taken 28 days after the second AZD1222 dose. These receptors all come from an adult who received the AZD1222 COVID-19 vaccine. The conserved cysteine and the conserved F or W are not part of the CDR3 here. Fields, in order: J gene, V gene, CDR3 protein.

J: TRBJ2-7; V: TRBV2; CDR3: ATERGLAGSNEQY
J: TRBJ2-3; V: TRBV18; CDR3: ASSPGTYTPSTDTQY
J: TRBJ1-1; V: TRBV15; CDR3: ATSRLQGDTEAF
J: TRBJ1-1; V: TRBV11-2; CDR3: ASSSKLRQKTNTEAF
J: TRBJ2-3; V: TRBV5-4; CDR3: ASSHGTWRSTDTQY
J: TRBJ2-1; V: TRBV6-2/TRBV6-3; CDR3: ASSRPGTINEQF
J: TRBJ2-7; V: TRBV18; CDR3: ASSPGLRNPYEQY
J: TRBJ1-1; V: TRBV7-3; CDR3: ASSHSGTGNTEAF
J: TRBJ1-2; V: TRBV6-6; CDR3: ASRGGLGDYGYT
J: TRBJ2-7; V: TRBV10-2; CDR3: ASSESQGPPEQY
J: TRBJ2-1; V: TRBV7-8; CDR3: ASSSRQGATYNEQF
J: TRBJ1-5; V: TRBV7-8; CDR3: ASSLLPHQPQH
J: TRBJ1-6; V: TRBV6-2/TRBV6-3; CDR3: ASSYGGYNSPLH
J: TRBJ1-2; V: TRBV5-1; CDR3: ASSLRGLGYGYT
J: TRBJ1-2; V: TRBV18; CDR3: ASSPPGGTSGYT
J: TRBJ1-2; V: TRBV27; CDR3: ASSFLPRTGFQDGYT
J: TRBJ2-2; V: TRBV10-2; CDR3: ASSGTSVRAGNTGELF
J: TRBJ1-2; V: TRBV5-6; CDR3: ASSDSPTDNYGYT
J: TRBJ1-2; V: TRBV3-1/TRBV3-2; CDR3: ASSPSWDSANYGYT
J: TRBJ1-2; V: TRBV29-1; CDR3: SVTDSYYYGYT
J: TRBJ2-1; V: TRBV5-5; CDR3: ASSLSGPSYNEQF
J: TRBJ1-5; V: TRBV6-1; CDR3: ASSEQGDQPQH
J: TRBJ2-5; V: TRBV9; CDR3: ASSVGVTGIQETQY
J: TRBJ2-3; V: TRBV19; CDR3: ASSTRRGTDTQY
J: TRBJ2-1; V: TRBV27; CDR3: ASSFPSGSRQF
J: TRBJ2-5; V: TRBV7-9; CDR3: ASSLNVGETQY
J: TRBJ1-2; V: TRBV7-2; CDR3: ASSFTTGDGYT
J: TRBJ2-7; V: TRBV18; CDR3: ASSPPGTGGYYEQY
J: TRBJ1-1; V: TRBV28; CDR3: ASSFPGGLGTEAF
J: TRBJ2-3; V: TRBV18; CDR3: ASSPTLGGSTDTQY
J: TRBJ2-2; V: TRBV27; CDR3: ASSLGGATGELF
J: TRBJ1-1; V: TRBV27; CDR3: ASSLTFPGTEAF
J: TRBJ2-3; V: TRBV5-1; CDR3: ASSLGGRTDTQY
J: TRBJ2-2; V: TRBV5-4; CDR3: ASSMFRDLNTGELF
J: TRBJ2-7; V: TRBV4-3; CDR3: ASSLGLAGPYEQY
J: TRBJ1-2; V: TRBV18; CDR3: ASSPSLNYGYT
J: TRBJ2-7; V: TRBV29-1; CDR3: SVAGRVTHEQY
J: TRBJ1-3; V: TRBV2; CDR3: ASSGLDTSSGNTIY
J: TRBJ1-1; V: TRBV27; CDR3: ASSQGAAEAF
J: TRBJ1-1; V: TRBV10-3; CDR3: AISEARAAEAF
J: TRBJ2-1; V: TRBV9; CDR3: ASSSSWLAGEFPLGNEQF
J: TRBJ2-2; V: TRBV7-9; CDR3: ASSLRITGELF
J: TRBJ2-2; V: TRBV2; CDR3: ASRDRGVTGELF
J: TRBJ1-2; V: TRBV4-3; CDR3: ASSQDAGSYGYT
J: TRBJ2-7; V: TRBV6-5; CDR3: ATEPGQLYEQY
J: TRBJ2-7; V: TRBV5-1; CDR3: ASSHRQGGYEQY
J: TRBJ2-3; V: TRBV7-3; CDR3: ASSLRGRGETDTQY
J: TRBJ2-3; V: TRBV18; CDR3: ASSPAREKPDTQY
J: TRBJ1-6; V: TRBV5-1; CDR3: ASSRDRLYSPLH
J: TRBJ1-5; V: TRBV7-9; CDR3: ASSQSFSRQPQH
J: TRBJ1-6; V: TRBV5-1; CDR3: ASSPGLDLGSPLH
J: TRBJ1-2; V: TRBV5-1; CDR3: ASSSEELGYGYT
J: TRBJ2-3; V: TRBV6-6; CDR3: ASSRTGGGTAGTSGSVDTQY
J: TRBJ2-5; V: TRBV5-1; CDR3: ASSLDQETQY